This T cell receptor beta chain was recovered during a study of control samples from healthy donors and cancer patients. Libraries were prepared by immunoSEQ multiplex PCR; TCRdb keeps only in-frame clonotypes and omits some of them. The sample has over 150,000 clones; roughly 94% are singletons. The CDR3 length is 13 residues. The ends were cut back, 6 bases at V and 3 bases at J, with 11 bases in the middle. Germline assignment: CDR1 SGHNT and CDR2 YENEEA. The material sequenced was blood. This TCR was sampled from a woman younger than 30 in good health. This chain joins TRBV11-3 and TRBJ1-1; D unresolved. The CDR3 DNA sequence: TGTGCCAGCAGTTTCCAGGAGGACACTGAAGCTTTCTTT. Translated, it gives CASSFQEDTEAFF.